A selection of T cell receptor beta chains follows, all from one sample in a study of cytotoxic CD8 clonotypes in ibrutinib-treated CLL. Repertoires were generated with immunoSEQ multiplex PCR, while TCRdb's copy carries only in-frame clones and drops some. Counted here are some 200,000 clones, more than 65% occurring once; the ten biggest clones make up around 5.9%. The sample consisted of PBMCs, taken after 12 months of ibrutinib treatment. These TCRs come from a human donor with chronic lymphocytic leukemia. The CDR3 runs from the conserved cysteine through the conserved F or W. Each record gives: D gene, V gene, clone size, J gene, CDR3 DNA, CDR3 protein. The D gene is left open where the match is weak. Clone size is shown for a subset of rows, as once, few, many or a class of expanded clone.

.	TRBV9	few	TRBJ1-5	TGTGCCAGCAGCGTAGAGGGGTCGGGCAATCAGCCCCAGCATTTT	CASSVEGSGNQPQHF
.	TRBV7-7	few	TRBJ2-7	TGTGCTAGCAGCTCGGCGGGCTCCTACGAGCAGTACTTC	CASSSAGSYEQYF
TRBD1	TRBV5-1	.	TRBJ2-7	TGCGCCAGCAGCGCGACAGGGGCGAAGGTGTACGAGCAGTACTTC	CASSATGAKVYEQYF
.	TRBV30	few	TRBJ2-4	TGTGCCTGGTCGGGTGAGGGAGCCAAAAACATTCAGTACTTC	CAWSGEGAKNIQYF
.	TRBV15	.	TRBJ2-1	TGTGCCACCAGCAGAGAAGGGAAGTCCTACAATGAGCAGTTCTTC	CATSREGKSYNEQFF
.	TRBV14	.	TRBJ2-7	TGTGCCAGCAGCCAAGCCTGGACCTACGAGCAGTACTTC	CASSQAWTYEQYF
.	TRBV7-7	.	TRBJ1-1	TGTGCTAGCAGCTTAGTGTGGAGAGAGGGGAACACTGAAGCTTTCTTT	CASSLVWREGNTEAFF
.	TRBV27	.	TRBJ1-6	TGTGCCAGCAGTCTGGAAATCAATTCACCCCTCCACTTT	CASSLEINSPLHF
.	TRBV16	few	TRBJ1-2	TGTGCCAGCAGCCAATCTAGGCAGGAGTATGGCTACACCTTC	CASSQSRQEYGYTF
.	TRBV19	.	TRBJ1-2	TGTGCCAGTAGTATAGTAGTATCTCAGGGCGGCAGAGACTATGGCTACACCTTC	CASSIVVSQGGRDYGYTF
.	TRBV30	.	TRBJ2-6	TGTGCCTGGAGTGCCAAGCCCGGTCCTGGGGCCAACGTCCTGACTTTC	CAWSAKPGPGANVLTF
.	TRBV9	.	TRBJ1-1	TGTGCCAGCAGCGTAGGTCCGGGGATTTACACTGAAGCTTTCTTT	CASSVGPGIYTEAFF
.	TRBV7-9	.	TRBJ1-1	TGTGCCAGCAGCTTATTTCCTGAAGCTTTCTTT	CASSLFPEAFF
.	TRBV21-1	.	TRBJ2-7	TGTGCCAGCAGCGGGACGGTTACCAGGAGCTCCTACGAGCAGTACTTC	CASSGTVTRSSYEQYF
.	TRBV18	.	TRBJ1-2	TGTGCCAGCTCACTTACGACAGTTAACTATGGCTACACCTTC	CASSLTTVNYGYTF
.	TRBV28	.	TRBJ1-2	TGTGCCAGCAGTCCCTACCTTCAAACCAGGGACTATGGCTACACCTTC	CASSPYLQTRDYGYTF
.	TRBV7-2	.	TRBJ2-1	TGTGCCAGCAGCTTAGTGGTCGGGGCGAATGAGCAGTTCTTC	CASSLVVGANEQFF
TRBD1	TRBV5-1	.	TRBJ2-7	TGCGCCAGCAGCGACGGACAGGGGGAGAACTACGAGCAGTACTTC	CASSDGQGENYEQYF
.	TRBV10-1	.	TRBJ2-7	TGCGCCAATCCCCCGAGTAGCTACGAGCAGTACTTC	CANPPSSYEQYF
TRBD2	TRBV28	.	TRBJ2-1	TGTGCCAGCAGTTCCTCGACTAGCGGGGGGAGGAGTGAGCAGTTCTTC	CASSSSTSGGRSEQFF
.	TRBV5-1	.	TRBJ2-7	TGCGCCAGCAGCTTGGAGACTCGGATCCCCCCCTACGAGCAGTACTTC	CASSLETRIPPYEQYF
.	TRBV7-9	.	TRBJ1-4	TGTGCCAGCAGCCCCCCCGGTGCTAAACACGAAAAACTGTTTTTT	CASSPPGAKHEKLFF
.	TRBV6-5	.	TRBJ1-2	TGTGCCAGCAGCACCAGCGGGGTGGGAGGCTACACCTTC	CASSTSGVGGYTF
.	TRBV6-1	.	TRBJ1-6	TGTGCCAGCAGTGAAGCAGGGTGGTATAATTCACCCCTCCACTTT	CASSEAGWYNSPLHF
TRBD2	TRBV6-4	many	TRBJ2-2	TGTGCCAGCAAAGGGACTAGCGGATACACCGGGGAGCTGTTTTTT	CASKGTSGYTGELFF
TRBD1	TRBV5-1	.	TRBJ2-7	TGCGCCAGCGCCACCCGGGACAGGGGCATGCTCCACGAGCAGTACTTC	CASATRDRGMLHEQYF
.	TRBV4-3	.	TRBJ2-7	TGCGCCAGCAGCCTGGGTAGGGCGTCGCCTCAGTACTTC	CASSLGRASPQYF
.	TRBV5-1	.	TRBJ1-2	TGCGCCAGCAGCTTGGGACAGTCTAACTATGGCTACACCTTC	CASSLGQSNYGYTF
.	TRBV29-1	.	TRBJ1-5	TGCAGCGTCGCCCGTAATAGCAATCAGCCCCAGCATTTT	CSVARNSNQPQHF
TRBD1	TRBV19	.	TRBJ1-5	TGTGCCAGTAGTATAGACAAGATACAGGGGGCGACTAGTCAGCCCCAGCATTTT	CASSIDKIQGATSQPQHF
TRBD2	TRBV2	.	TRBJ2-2	TGTGCCAGCAGTGCGGGACTAGCGGGGGGTCCCTACACCGGGGAGCTGTTTTTT	CASSAGLAGGPYTGELFF
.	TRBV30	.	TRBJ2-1	TGTGCCTGGAGTGTTCCTCCCCAGCGGAATGAGCAGTTCTTC	CAWSVPPQRNEQFF
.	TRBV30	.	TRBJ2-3	TGTGCCTGGAGTTGGAGGGGACAGTCACCAGATACGCAGTATTTT	CAWSWRGQSPDTQYF
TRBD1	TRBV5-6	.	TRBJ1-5	TGTGCCAGCAGCGTGAGACAGGGGGCATTAATAAGCAATCAGCCCCAGCATTTT	CASSVRQGALISNQPQHF
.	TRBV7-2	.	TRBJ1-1	TGTGCCAGCAGCTTACATCGGAACACTGAAGCTTTCTTT	CASSLHRNTEAFF
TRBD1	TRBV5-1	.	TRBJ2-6	TGCGCCAGCAGCTTCCAAGGGGGCGCTGGGGCCAACGTCCTGACTTTC	CASSFQGGAGANVLTF